This T cell receptor (beta chain) was identified during a study of blood T cell repertoires in COVID-19. Study information: The United States, Italy and Spain supplied acute and convalescent COVID-19 samples. PBMCs, B-cell-depleted T cells, or T cells provided the cDNA or gDNA that made up the material.

Per the germline V gene, CDR1 is SGDLS and CDR2 is YYNGEE. V lost 0 bases, J lost 8 bases, and 14 bases lay in between. CDR3 length equals 14 residues. The authors' processing: Estimation of nucleated cell counts was performed using reference gene primer amplification. The repertoire was sequenced with immunoSEQ multiplex PCR; TCRdb's copy has only in-frame clones and lacks some. D and trimming come from the DNA, and the V and J calls and clone size come from that table. The sample contains approximately 90,000 clones, over 75% of which appear only once. The source of this sequence is a man in his fifties or sixties with acute or convalescent COVID-19. The specimen was peripheral blood. The chain employs TRBV9 and TRBJ1-2; weak D call: TRBD1 (5 bases). CDR3 region: CASSVAPGKEGYTF. The CDR3 DNA reads as TGTGCCAGCAGCGTAGCCCCAGGGAAGGAGGGCTACACCTTC.